This TCR beta chain was retrieved from a study of tissue T cells after allogeneic stem cell transplantation. The study's findings and limits: Limitations included a small, clinically heterogeneous cohort and limited sampling depth. Some tissue clones might be persisting host cells; their alloreactivity or antigen specificity was not determined.

A remark on this clone: Its antigen is not identified.

Clones were read by immunoSEQ multiplex PCR, and TCRdb kept only the in-frame ones, dropping some. The table records around 40,000 clones, roughly 90% of them present only once. The CDR3 is 14 residues long. Trimming left V 2 bases short and J 4 bases short, with 9 bases between. The germline V gene has CDR1 SGHDN and CDR2 FVKESK. The chain is built from TRBV14 and TRBJ1-3; D gene uncertain. The specimen was blood, collected before transplantation. This clonotype was obtained from a woman aged 40 to 75 who later had graft-versus-host disease after an allogeneic stem cell transplant. CDR3 loop: CASSQWTLGNTIYF. CDR3 DNA sequence: TGTGCCAGCAGCCAATGGACGCTAGGAAACACCATATATTTT.